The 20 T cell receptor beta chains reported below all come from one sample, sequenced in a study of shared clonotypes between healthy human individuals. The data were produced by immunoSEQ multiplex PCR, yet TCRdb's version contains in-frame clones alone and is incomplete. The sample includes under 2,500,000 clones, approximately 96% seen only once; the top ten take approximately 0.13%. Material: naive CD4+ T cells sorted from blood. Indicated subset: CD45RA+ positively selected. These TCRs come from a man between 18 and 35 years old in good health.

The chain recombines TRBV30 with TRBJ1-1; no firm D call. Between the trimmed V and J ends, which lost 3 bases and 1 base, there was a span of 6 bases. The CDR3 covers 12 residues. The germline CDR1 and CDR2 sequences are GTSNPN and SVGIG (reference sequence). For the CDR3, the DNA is TGTGCCTGGAGGAGACAGAACACTGAAGCTTTCTTT. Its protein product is CAWRRQNTEAFF. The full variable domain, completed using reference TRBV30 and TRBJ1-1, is SQTIHQWPATLVQPVGSPLSLECTVEGTSNPNLYWYRQAAGRGLQLLFYSVGIGQISSEVPQNLSASRPQDRQFILSSKKLLLSDSGFYLCAWRRQNTEAFFGQGTRLTVV.

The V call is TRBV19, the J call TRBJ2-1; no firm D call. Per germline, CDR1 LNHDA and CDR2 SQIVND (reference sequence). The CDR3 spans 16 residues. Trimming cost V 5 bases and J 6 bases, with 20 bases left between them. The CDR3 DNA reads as TGTGCCAGTAGTCCTCTCTTAGGGCCTGGGCTCAATGAGCAGTTCTTC. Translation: CASSPLLGPGLNEQFF.

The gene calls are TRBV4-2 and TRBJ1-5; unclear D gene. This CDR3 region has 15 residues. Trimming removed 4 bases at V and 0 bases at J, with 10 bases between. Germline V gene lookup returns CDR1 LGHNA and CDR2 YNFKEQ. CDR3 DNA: TGTGCCAGCAGCCTAAACCCCTATAGCAATCAGCCCCAGCATTTT. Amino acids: CASSLNPYSNQPQHF.

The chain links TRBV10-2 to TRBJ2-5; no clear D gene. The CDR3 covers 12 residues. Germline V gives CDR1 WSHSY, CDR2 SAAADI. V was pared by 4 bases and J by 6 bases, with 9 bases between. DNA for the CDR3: TGCGCCAGCAGTGTAGAAGGACAGACCCAGTACTTC. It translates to CASSVEGQTQYF.

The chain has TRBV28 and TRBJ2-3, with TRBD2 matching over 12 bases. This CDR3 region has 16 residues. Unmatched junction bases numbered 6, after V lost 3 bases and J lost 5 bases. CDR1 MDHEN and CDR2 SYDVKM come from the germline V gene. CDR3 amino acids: CASSLGLAGGVDTQYF. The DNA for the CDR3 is TGTGCCAGCAGTTTGGGTCTAGCGGGGGGGGTAGATACGCAGTATTTT.

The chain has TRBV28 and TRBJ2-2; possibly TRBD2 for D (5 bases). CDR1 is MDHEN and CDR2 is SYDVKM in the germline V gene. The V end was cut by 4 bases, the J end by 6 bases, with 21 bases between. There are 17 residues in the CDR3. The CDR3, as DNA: TGTGCCAGCAGTTCGGACTGGGCGAATCAAGTAGCCGGGGAGCTGTTTTTT. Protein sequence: CASSSDWANQVAGELFF.

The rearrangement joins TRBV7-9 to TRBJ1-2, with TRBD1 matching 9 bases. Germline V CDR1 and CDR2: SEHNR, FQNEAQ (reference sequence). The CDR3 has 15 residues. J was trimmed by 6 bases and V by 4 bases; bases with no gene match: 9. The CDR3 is CASSSPRDRVNGYTF. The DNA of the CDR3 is TGTGCCAGCAGCTCCCCCCGGGACAGGGTAAATGGCTACACCTTC. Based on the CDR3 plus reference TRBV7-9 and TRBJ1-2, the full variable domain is DTGVSQNPRHKITKRGQNVTFRCDPISEHNRLYWYRQTLGQGPEFLTYFQNEAQLEKSRLLSDRFSAERPKGSFSTLEIQRTEQGDSAMYLCASSSPRDRVNGYTFGSGTRLTVV.

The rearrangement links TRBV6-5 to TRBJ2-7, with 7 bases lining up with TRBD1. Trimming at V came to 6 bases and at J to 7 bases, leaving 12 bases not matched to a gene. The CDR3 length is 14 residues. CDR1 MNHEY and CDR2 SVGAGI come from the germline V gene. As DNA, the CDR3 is TGTGCCAGCAGCTCCCCTGACAGGGTGCGTGAGCAGTACTTC. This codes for CASSSPDRVREQYF.

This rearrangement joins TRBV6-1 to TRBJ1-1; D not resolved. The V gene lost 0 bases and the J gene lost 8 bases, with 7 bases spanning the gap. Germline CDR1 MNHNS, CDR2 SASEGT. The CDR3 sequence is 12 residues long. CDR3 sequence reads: CASSEAGLEAFF. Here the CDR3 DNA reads TGTGCCAGCAGTGAAGCAGGGTTGGAAGCTTTCTTT.

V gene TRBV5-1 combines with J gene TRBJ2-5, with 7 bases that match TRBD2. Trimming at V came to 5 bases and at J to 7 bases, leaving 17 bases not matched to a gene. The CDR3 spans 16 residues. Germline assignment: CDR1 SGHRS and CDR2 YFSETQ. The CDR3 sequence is CASSTTGGEGGGTQYF. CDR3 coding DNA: TGCGCCAGCAGTACGACCGGAGGGGAGGGTGGTGGGACCCAGTACTTC.

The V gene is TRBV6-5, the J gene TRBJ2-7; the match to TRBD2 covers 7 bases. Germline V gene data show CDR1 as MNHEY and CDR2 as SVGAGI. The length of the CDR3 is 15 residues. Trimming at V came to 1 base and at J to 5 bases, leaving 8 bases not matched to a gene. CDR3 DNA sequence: TGTGCCAGCAGTTACTTCACCCCGGGGGGTCACGAGCAGTACTTC. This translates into CASSYFTPGGHEQYF.

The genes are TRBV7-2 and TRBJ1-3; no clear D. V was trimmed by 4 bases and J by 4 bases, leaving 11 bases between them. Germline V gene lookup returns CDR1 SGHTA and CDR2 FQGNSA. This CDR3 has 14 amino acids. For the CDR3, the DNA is TGTGCCAGCAGCTCAAGGGCCTCCGGAAACACCATATATTTT. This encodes CASSSRASGNTIYF.

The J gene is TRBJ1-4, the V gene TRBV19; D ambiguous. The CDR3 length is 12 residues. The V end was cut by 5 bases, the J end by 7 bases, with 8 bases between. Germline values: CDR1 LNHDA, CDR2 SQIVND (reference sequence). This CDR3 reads CASSGSGEKLFF. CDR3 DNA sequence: TGTGCCAGTAGTGGGAGCGGTGAAAAACTGTTTTTT.

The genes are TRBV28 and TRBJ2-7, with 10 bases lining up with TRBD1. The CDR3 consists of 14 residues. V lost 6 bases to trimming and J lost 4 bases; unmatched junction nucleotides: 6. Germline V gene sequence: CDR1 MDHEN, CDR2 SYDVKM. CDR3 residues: CASRGQGSVYEQYF. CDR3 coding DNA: TGTGCCAGCAGGGGACAGGGGTCGGTGTACGAGCAGTACTTC.

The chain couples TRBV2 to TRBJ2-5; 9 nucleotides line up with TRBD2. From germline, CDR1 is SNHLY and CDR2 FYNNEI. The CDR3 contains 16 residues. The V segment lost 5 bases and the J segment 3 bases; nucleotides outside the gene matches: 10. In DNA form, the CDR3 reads TGTGCCAGCAGTTATGGGAAGGTAGCGGGAGAAGAGACCCAGTACTTC. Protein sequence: CASSYGKVAGEETQYF.

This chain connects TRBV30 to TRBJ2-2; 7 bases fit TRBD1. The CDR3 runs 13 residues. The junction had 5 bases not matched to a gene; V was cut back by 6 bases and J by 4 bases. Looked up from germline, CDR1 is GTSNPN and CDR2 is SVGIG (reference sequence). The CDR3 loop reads CACSRQGTGELFF. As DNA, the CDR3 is TGTGCCTGCTCCCGACAGGGCACCGGGGAGCTGTTTTTT.

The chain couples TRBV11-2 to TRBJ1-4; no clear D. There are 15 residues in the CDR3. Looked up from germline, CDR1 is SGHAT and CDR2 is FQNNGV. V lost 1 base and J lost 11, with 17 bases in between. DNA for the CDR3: TGTGCCAGCAGCTTAGGTCCGGGGTCTGGACTCAAACTGTTTTTT. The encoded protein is CASSLGPGSGLKLFF. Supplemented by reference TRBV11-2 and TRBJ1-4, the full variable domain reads EAGVAQSPRYKIIEKRQSVAFWCNPISGHATLYWYQQILGQGPKLLIQFQNNGVVDDSQLPKDRFSAERLKGVDSTLKIQPAKLEDSAVYLCASSLGPGSGLKLFFGSGTQLSVL.

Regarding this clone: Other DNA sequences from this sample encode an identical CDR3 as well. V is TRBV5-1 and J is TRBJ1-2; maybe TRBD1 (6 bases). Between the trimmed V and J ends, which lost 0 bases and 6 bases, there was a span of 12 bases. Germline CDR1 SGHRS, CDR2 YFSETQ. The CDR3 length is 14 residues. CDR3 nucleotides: TGCGCCAGCAGCTTGGCCTCAGGGGAGGATGGCTACACCTTC. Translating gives CASSLASGEDGYTF.

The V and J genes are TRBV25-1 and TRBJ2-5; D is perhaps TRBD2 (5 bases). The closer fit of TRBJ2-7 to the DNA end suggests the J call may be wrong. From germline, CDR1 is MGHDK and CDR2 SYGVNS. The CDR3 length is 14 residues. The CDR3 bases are TGTGCCAGCAGTGATGCGAGACTAACGGACGAGCAGTACTTC. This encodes CASSDARLTDEQYF.

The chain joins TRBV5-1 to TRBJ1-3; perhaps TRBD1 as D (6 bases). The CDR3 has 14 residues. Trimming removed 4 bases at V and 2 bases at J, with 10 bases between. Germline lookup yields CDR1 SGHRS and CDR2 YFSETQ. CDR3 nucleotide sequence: TGCGCCAGCAGCCAGGGACAAACTGGAAACACCATATATTTT. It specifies CASSQGQTGNTIYF.